This is a list of T cell receptor beta chains from one sample in a study of T cells after yellow fever vaccination. TCRdb itself ran the 5' RACE reads through MiXCR, one entry per CDR3 protein. Here the sample spans some 290,000 distinct CDR3 sequences, around 10% being singletons. This sample comprised CD4+ T cells sorted from PBMCs, obtained 45 days after the yellow fever booster vaccination. The source is a man younger than 35 who received the YFV17D yellow fever vaccine. CDR3s include the opening cysteine and the closing phenylalanine or tryptophan. The D gene is left open where the match is weak. Size is stated for part of the rows, as once, few or many counts, or as a class when the clone is expanded.

TRBV7-2	few	15	-	TRBJ2-5	TGTGCCAGCAGCCCACGGACGACATCATGGGAGACCCAGTACTTC	CASSPRTTSWETQYF
TRBV5-1	-	14	TRBD1	TRBJ2-3	TGCGCCAGCAGCGCAGGGGGTCAAGCAGATACGCAGTATTTT	CASSAGGQADTQYF
TRBV27	-	15	-	TRBJ2-2	TGTGCCAGCAGTTTTTTGGGTCTAGGGACCGGGGAGCTGTTTTTT	CASSFLGLGTGELFF
TRBV20-1	few	13	TRBD1	TRBJ1-1	TGCAGTGCTAGGGGGGACAGGGGGCAGCAGGCTTTCTTT	CSARGDRGQQAFF
TRBV7-2	few	16	TRBD1	TRBJ2-3	TGTGCCAGCAGACGTTCCGGGACAGAATCCACAGATACGCAGTATTTT	CASRRSGTESTDTQYF
TRBV4-3	many	15	-	TRBJ1-5	TGCGCCAGCAGCCAAGCCTCGGGCCACAATCAGCCCCAGCATTTT	CASSQASGHNQPQHF
TRBV4-3	few	15	-	TRBJ2-6	TGCGCCAGCAGCACCACAGGGCGTGGGGCCAACGTCCTGACTTTC	CASSTTGRGANVLTF
TRBV7-8	many	14	-	TRBJ1-6	TGTGCCAGCAGCCGGAGCGGACAGTTCTTCACCCTCCACTTT	CASSRSGQFFTLHF
TRBV10-2	-	11	-	TRBJ2-3	TGCGCCAGCCTGGTTGCTGATACGCAGTATTTT	CASLVADTQYF
TRBV10-3	few	14	TRBD2	TRBJ2-1	TGTGCCATCAGGGGTGGAGCGGGGGGGAATGAGCAGTTCTTC	CAIRGGAGGNEQFF
TRBV7-2	few	12	-	TRBJ1-2	TGTGCCTCGGTGGACCCTAACTATGGCTACACCTTC	CASVDPNYGYTF
TRBV4-1	-	17	TRBD1	TRBJ2-2	TGCGCCAGCAGGATCCCGGGACAGGGAAGGAGAAACGGGGAGCTGTTTTTT	CASRIPGQGRRNGELFF